The TCR beta chain described here comes from a study of cytomegalovirus exposure and HLA in healthy donors. This clone was found a few times. As yet, its antigen is unknown. The CDR3 runs 16 residues. CDR1 is LGHNA, CDR2 YNFKEQ, per germline. V was pared by 0 bases and J by 0 bases, with 11 bases between. Researchers ran the PCR with 60 Vbeta and 13 Jbeta primers. The data were produced by immunoSEQ multiplex PCR, yet TCRdb's version contains in-frame clones alone and is incomplete. Altogether approximately 100,000 clones are present, 79% being singletons, with the ten largest covering under 5%. Notes on the study in general: In an earlier analysis, about 87% or about 30%: the productive usage of most TCR beta V segments.

The TCR originated in a female donor in good health and CMV-seropositive. This chain links TRBV4-2 with TRBJ1-2, with D unclear. Material for sequencing was PBMCs. The CDR3 bases are TGTGCCAGCAGCCAAGATAGTACAGCCACTAACTATGGCTACACCTTC. Translating it yields CASSQDSTATNYGYTF.